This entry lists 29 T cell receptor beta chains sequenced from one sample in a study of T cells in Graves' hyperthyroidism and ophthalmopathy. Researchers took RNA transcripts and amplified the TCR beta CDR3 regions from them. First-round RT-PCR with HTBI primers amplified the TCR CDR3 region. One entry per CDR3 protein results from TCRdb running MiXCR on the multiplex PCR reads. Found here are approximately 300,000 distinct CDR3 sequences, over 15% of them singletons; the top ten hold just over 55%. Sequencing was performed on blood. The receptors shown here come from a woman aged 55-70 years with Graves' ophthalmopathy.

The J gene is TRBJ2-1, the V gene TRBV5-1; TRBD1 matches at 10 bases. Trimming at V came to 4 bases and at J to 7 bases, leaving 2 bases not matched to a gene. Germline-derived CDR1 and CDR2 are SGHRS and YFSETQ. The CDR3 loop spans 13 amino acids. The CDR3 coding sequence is TGCGCCAGCAGCCAGGGACAGGGGAATGAGCAGTTCTTC. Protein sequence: CASSQGQGNEQFF. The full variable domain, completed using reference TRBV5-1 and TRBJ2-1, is KAGVTQTPRYLIKTRGQQVTLSCSPISGHRSVSWYQQTPGQGLQFLFEYFSETQRNKGNFPGRFSGRQFSNSRSEMNVSTLELGDSALYLCASSQGQGNEQFFGPGTRLTVL.

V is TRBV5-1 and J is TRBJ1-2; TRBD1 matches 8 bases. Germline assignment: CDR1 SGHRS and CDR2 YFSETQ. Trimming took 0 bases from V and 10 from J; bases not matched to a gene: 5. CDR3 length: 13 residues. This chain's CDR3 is CASSLGSGGLYTF. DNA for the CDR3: TGCGCCAGCAGCTTGGGCTCAGGGGGCCTCTACACCTTC.

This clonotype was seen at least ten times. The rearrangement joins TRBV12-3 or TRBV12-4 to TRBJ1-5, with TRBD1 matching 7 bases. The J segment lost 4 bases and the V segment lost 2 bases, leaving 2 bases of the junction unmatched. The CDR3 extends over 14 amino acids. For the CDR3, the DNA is TGTGCCAGCAGTTTACAGGGGGAGAATCAGCCCCAGCATTTT. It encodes CASSLQGENQPQHF.

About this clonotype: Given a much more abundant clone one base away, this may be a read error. CDR3 amino acids: CSAKIWANTEAFF. CDR3 in DNA: TGCAGTGCTAAAATTTGGGCGAACACTGAAGCTTTCTTT. The gene calls are TRBV20-1 and TRBJ1-1, with D uncertain. This CDR3 contains 13 residues. V was cut by 4 bases and J by 1 base, with 10 bases left in between. In germline, CDR1 is DFQATT, CDR2 SNEGSKA (reference sequence).

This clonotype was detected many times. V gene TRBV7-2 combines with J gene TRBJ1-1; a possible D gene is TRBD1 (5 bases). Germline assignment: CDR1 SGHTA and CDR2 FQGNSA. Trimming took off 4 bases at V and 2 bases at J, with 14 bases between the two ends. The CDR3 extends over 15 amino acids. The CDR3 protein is CASSYMRGPNTEAFF. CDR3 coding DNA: TGTGCCAGCAGCTACATGCGGGGCCCAAACACTGAAGCTTTCTTT.

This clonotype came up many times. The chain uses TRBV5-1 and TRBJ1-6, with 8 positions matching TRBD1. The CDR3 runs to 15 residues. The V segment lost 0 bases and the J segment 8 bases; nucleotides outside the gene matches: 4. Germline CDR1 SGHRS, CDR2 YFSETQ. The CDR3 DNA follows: TGCGCCAGCAGCTTGGATCCAGGGGGCCATTCACCCCTCCACTTT. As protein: CASSLDPGGHSPLHF. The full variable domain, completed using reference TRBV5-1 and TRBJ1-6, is KAGVTQTPRYLIKTRGQQVTLSCSPISGHRSVSWYQQTPGQGLQFLFEYFSETQRNKGNFPGRFSGRQFSNSRSEMNVSTLELGDSALYLCASSLDPGGHSPLHFGNGTRLTVT.

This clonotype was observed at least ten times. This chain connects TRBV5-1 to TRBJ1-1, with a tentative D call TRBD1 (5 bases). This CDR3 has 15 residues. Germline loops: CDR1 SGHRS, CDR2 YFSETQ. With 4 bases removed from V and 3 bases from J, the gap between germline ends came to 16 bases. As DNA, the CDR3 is TGCGCCAGCAGCCCGACTTTAGGGACGTACACTGAAGCTTTCTTT. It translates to CASSPTLGTYTEAFF.

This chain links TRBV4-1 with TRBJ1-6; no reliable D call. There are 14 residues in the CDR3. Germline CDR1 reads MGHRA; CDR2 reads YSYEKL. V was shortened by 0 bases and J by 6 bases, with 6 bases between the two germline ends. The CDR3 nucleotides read TGCGCCAGCAGCCAAGAACTACTTAATTCACCCCTCCACTTT. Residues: CASSQELLNSPLHF.

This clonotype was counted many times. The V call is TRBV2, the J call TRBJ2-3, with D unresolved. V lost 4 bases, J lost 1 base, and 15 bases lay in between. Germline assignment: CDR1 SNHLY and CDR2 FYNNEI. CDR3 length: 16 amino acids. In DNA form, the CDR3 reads TGTGCCAGCAGTGTGGACCGGCCACCCGGCACAGATACGCAGTATTTT. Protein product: CASSVDRPPGTDTQYF.

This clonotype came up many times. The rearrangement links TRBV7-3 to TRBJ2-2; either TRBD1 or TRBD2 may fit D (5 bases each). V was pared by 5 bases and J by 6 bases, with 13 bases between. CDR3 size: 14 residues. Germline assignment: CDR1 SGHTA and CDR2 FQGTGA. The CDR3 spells CASSPHGAAGELFF. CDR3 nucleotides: TGTGCCAGCAGCCCTCACGGGGCGGCCGGGGAGCTGTTTTTT.

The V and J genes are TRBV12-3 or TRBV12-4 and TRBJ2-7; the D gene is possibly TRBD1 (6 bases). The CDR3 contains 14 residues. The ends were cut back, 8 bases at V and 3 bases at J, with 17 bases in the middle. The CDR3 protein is CASGRSGHLYEQYF. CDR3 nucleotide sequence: TGTGCCAGCGGCCGTTCGGGACACCTCTACGAGCAGTACTTC.

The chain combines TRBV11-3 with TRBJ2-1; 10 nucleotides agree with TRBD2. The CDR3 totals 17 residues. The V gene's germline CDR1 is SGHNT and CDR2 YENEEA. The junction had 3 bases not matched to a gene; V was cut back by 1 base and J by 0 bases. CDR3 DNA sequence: TGTGCCAGCAGCTTAGGGACTAGCGGAAGCTCCTACAATGAGCAGTTCTTC. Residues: CASSLGTSGSSYNEQFF.

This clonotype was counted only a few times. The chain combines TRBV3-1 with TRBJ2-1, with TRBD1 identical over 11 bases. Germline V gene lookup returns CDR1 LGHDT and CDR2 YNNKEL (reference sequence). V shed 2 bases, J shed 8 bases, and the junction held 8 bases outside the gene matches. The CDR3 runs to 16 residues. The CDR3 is CASSQQAGTGGHEQFF. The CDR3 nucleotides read TGTGCCAGCAGCCAACAAGCCGGGACAGGGGGGCATGAGCAGTTCTTC.

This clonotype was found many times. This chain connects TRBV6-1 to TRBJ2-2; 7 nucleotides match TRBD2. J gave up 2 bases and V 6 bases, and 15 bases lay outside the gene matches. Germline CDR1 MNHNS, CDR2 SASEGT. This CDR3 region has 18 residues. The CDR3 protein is CASSELRVSGGNTGELFF. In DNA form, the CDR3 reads TGTGCCAGCAGCGAACTTAGGGTTTCGGGGGGAAACACCGGGGAGCTGTTTTTT.

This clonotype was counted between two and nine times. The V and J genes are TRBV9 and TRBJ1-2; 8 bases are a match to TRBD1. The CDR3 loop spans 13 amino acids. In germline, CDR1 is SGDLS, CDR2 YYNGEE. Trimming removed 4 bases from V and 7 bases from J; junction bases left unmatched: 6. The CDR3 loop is CASSIRDRIGYTF. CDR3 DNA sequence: TGTGCCAGCAGCATCCGGGACAGGATTGGCTACACCTTC.

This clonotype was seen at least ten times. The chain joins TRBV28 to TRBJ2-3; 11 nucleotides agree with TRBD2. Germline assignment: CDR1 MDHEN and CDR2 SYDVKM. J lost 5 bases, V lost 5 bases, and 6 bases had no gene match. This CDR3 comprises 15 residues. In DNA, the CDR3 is TGTGCCAGCAGTATGACTAGCGGGAACAGAGATACGCAGTATTTT. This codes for CASSMTSGNRDTQYF.

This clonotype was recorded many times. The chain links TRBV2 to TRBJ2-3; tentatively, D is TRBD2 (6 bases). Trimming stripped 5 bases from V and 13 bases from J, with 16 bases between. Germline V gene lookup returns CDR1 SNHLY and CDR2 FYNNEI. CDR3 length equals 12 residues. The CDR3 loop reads CASSPGLLREYF. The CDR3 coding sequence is TGTGCCAGCAGTCCGGGACTCCTCAGGGAGTATTTT.

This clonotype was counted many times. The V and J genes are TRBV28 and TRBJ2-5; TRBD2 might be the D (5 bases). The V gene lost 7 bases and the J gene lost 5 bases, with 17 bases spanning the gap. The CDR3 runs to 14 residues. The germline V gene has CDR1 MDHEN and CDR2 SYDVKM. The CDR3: CASKNGIIAETQYF. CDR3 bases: TGTGCCAGCAAAAACGGGATCATCGCGGAGACCCAGTACTTC.

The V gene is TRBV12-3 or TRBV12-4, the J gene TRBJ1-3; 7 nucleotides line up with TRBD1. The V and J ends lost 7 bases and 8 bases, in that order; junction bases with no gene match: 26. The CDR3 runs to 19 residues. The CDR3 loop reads CASTQLPQRGGVSIDTIYF. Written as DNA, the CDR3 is TGTGCCAGCACTCAACTACCCCAGCGAGGGGGCGTCAGTATCGACACCATATATTTT.

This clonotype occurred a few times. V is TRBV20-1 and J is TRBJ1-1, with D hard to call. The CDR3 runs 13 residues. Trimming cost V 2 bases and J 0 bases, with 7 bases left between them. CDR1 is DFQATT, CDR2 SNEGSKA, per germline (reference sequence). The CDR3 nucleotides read TGCAGTGCTAGAAAAGCTCTGAACACTGAAGCTTTCTTT. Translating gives CSARKALNTEAFF.

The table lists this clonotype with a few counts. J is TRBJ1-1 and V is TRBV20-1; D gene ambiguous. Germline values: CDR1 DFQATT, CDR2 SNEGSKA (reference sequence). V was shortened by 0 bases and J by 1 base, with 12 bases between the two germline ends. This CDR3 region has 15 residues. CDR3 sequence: CSARDRLQQNTEAFF. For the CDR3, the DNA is TGCAGTGCTAGAGATAGGTTACAGCAGAACACTGAAGCTTTCTTT.

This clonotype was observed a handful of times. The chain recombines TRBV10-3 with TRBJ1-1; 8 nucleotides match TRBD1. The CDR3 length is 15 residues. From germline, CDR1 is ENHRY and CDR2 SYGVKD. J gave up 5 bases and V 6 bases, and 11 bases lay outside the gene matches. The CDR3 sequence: CAISDQGASRTEAFF. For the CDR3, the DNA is TGTGCCATCAGCGACCAGGGGGCAAGTCGGACTGAAGCTTTCTTT.

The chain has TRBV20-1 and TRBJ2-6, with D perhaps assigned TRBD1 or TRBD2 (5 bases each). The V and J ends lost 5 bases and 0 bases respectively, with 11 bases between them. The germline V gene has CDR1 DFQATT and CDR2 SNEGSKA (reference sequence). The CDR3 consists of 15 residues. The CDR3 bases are TGCAGTGCTCGGGACCGGCGCTCTGGGGCCAACGTCCTGACTTTC. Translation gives CSARDRRSGANVLTF.

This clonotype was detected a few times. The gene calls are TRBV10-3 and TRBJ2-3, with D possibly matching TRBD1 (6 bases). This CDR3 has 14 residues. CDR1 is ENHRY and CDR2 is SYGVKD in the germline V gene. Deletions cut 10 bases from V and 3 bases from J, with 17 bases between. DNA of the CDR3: TGTGCCACCCGAACAGGGCCTGGTACAGATACGCAGTATTTT. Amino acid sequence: CATRTGPGTDTQYF.

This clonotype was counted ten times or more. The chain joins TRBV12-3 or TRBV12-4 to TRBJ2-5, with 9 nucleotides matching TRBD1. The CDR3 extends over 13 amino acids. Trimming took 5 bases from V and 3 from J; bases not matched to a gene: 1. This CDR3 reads CASSRTGEETQYF. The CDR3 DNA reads TGTGCCAGCAGTCGGACAGGGGAAGAGACCCAGTACTTC.

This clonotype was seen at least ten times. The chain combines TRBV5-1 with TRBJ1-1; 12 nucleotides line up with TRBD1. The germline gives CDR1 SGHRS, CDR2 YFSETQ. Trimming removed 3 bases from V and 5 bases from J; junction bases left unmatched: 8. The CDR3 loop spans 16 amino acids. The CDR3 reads CASSSGQGARLTEAFF. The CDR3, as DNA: TGCGCCAGCAGCTCGGGACAGGGGGCAAGGTTGACTGAAGCTTTCTTT.

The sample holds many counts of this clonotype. The CDR3 coding sequence is TGTGCCAGCAGCTTAGTTTCCAGACAGCCGCAGGGCTACACCTTC. Protein product: CASSLVSRQPQGYTF. This sequence joins TRBV7-8 and TRBJ1-2; TRBD1 is a possible D gene (5 bases). Trimming removed 1 base from V and 8 bases from J, with 17 bases in between. Germline-derived CDR1 and CDR2 are SGHVS and FQNEAQ. The CDR3 has 15 amino acids. Full variable domain (rest looked up from reference TRBV7-8 and TRBJ1-2): GAGVSQSPRYKVAKRGQDVALRCDPISGHVSLFWYQQALGQGPEFLTYFQNEAQLDKSGLPSDRFFAERPEGSVSTLKIQRTQQEDSAVYLCASSLVSRQPQGYTFGSGTRLTVV.

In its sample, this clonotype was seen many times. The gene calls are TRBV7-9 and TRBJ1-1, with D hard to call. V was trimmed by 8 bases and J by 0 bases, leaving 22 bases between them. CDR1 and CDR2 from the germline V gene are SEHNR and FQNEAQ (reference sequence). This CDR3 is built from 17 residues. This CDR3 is CASFREATEGMNTEAFF. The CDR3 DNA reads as TGTGCCAGCTTTCGAGAGGCGACCGAAGGGATGAACACTGAAGCTTTCTTT.

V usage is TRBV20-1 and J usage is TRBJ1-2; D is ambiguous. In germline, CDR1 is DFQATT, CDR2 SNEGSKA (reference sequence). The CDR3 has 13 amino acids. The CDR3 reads CLLPSEEGYGYTF. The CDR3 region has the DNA TGCCTGCTACCATCAGAGGAGGGCTATGGCTACACCTTC.